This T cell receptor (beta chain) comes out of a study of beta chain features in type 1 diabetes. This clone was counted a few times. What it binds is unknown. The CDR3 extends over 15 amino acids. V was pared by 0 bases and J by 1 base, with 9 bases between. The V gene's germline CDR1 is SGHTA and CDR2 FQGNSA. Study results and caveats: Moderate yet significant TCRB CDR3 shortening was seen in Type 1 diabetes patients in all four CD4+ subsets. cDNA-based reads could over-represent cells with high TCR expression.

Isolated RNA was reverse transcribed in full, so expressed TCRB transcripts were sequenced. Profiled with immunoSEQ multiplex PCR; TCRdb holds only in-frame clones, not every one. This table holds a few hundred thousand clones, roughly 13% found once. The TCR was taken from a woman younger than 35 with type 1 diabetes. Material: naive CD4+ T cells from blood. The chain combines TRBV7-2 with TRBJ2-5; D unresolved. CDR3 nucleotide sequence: TGTGCCAGCAGCTTAGCTGTGAGGCCCCAAGAGACCCAGTACTTC. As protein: CASSLAVRPQETQYF.